This T cell receptor beta chain was recorded in a study of T cell clonality in common variable immunodeficiency. Study results and caveats: In common variable immunodeficiency, TCR beta chains reportedly carried fewer deletions and N-nucleotide insertions.

The repertoire was sequenced with immunoSEQ multiplex PCR; TCRdb's copy has only in-frame clones and lacks some. The sample table sets out about 15,000 clones. Concerning this clone itself: The target antigen is unknown. With the read ending 3 residues before the CDR3 end, the germline J gene is used to fill in that end.

The length of the CDR3 is 15 residues. V lost 4 bases and J 1 base, leaving 14 bases between the germline ends. Germline loops: CDR1 SGHRS, CDR2 YFSETQ. This clonotype was obtained from a human donor with common variable immunodeficiency. Sequenced material: peripheral blood mononuclear cells. The chain is built from TRBV5-1 and TRBJ2-5; D perhaps matches TRBD1 (6 bases). This chain's CDR3 is CASSTGHNPQETQYF. CDR3 DNA (partial): TGCGCCAGCAGCACGGGACACAATCCCCAAGAGACC.